A selection of T cell receptor beta chains follows, all from one sample in a study of T-cell memory formation after mild COVID-19. MiXCR, applied by TCRdb to the 5' RACE reads, yields one record per CDR3 protein. The sample lists approximately 190,000 distinct CDR3 sequences, around 17% occurring once. The sample consisted of PBMCs or a T cell subset sorted from them (not recorded which). All receptors come from an adult woman who had mild COVID-19 (a few samples of this study predate the infection). Cell type and time point are not known. Both conserved end residues are part of each CDR3. The order of the fields is clone size, V gene, J gene, D gene, CDR3 protein, CDR3 DNA. D genes are given only for firm matches. Clone size appears in some rows only: once, few, many, or a class for an expanded clone.

few	TRBV6-2/TRBV6-3	TRBJ2-5	TRBD2	CAITGTSRGTQYF	TGTGCCATCACCGGGACTAGCCGCGGGACCCAGTACTTC
.	TRBV7-3	TRBJ2-3	.	CASSLRRDPTDTQYF	TGTGCCAGCAGCTTAAGGCGGGACCCCACAGATACGCAGTATTTT
few	TRBV30	TRBJ2-3	.	CAWSGPLGNTQYF	TGTGCCTGGAGTGGGCCTCTCGGTAATACGCAGTATTTT
.	TRBV12-3/TRBV12-4	TRBJ1-6	.	CASSFKTYSYNSPLHF	TGTGCCAGCAGTTTTAAGACTTACTCCTATAATTCACCCCTCCACTTT
.	TRBV12-3/TRBV12-4	TRBJ2-1	.	CASSPPSAMSYNEQFF	TGTGCCAGCAGCCCCCCTAGCGCCATGTCCTACAATGAGCAGTTCTTC
few	TRBV29-1	TRBJ1-4	.	CSVFSRIGEKLFF	TGCAGCGTTTTTTCCAGGATCGGCGAAAAACTGTTTTTT
.	TRBV19	TRBJ1-2	.	CASSIGNGGYPPNYGYTF	TGTGCCAGTAGTATCGGTAACGGGGGTTATCCACCTAACTATGGCTACACCTTC
many	TRBV9	TRBJ2-3	.	CASSTRGGRTDTQYF	TGTGCCAGCAGCACCCGCGGGGGCCGCACAGATACGCAGTATTTT
once	TRBV15	TRBJ1-2	.	CATSAKGQVYGYTF	TGTGCCACCAGCGCAAAAGGGCAAGTTTATGGCTACACCTTC
few	TRBV5-1	TRBJ2-3	.	CASSPTAGSDTQYF	TGCGCCAGCAGCCCCACTGCGGGGTCGGATACGCAGTATTTT
few	TRBV4-1	TRBJ1-6	.	CASSLMTELNSPLHF	TGCGCCAGCAGCCTCATGACAGAACTTAATTCACCCCTCCACTTT
.	TRBV14	TRBJ2-1	.	CASRPNYRAGEQFF	TGTGCCAGCAGACCGAATTACAGGGCAGGGGAGCAGTTCTTC
.	TRBV7-7	TRBJ2-3	TRBD2	CASSALAGGLTDTQYF	TGTGCTAGCAGCGCCCTAGCGGGAGGTCTGACAGATACGCAGTATTTT
few	TRBV7-3	TRBJ2-2	.	CASSSGHRNTGELFF	TGTGCCAGCAGCTCAGGACACCGTAACACCGGGGAGCTGTTTTTT
.	TRBV12-3/TRBV12-4	TRBJ2-1	.	CASSLVGAGDEQFF	TGTGCCAGCAGTTTAGTAGGCGCAGGGGATGAGCAGTTCTTC
.	TRBV20-1	TRBJ2-6	.	CSPTLRTGANVLTF	TGCAGCCCCACCCTCCGGACCGGGGCCAACGTCCTGACTTTC
.	TRBV12-3/TRBV12-4	TRBJ1-2	.	CASRDQKGYTF	TGTGCCAGCAGGGATCAGAAGGGCTACACCTTC
few	TRBV6-5	TRBJ1-1	TRBD1	CASSYGTGGTEAFF	TGTGCCAGCAGTTACGGGACAGGGGGAACTGAAGCTTTCTTT
.	TRBV21-1	TRBJ1-5	.	CASSGRRNNQPQHF	TGTGCCAGCAGCGGACGGAGAAACAATCAGCCCCAGCATTTT
few	TRBV4-1	TRBJ1-5	.	CASSHNFRQGHQPQHF	TGCGCCAGCAGCCATAACTTCAGGCAGGGACATCAGCCCCAGCATTTT
many	TRBV20-1	TRBJ2-3	.	CSAQEGTASTDTQYF	TGCAGTGCCCAGGAGGGGACAGCTAGCACAGATACGCAGTATTTT
few	TRBV11-2	TRBJ2-1	TRBD1	CASSLVGQSSNEQFF	TGTGCCAGCAGCTTAGTGGGACAGAGTAGCAATGAGCAGTTCTTC
.	TRBV6-2/TRBV6-3	TRBJ2-3	TRBD1	CASSRGQGRSDTQYF	TGTGCCAGCAGTCGGGGACAGGGACGGTCGGATACGCAGTATTTT
.	TRBV7-9	TRBJ1-4	.	CASSLGSGGTNEKLFF	TGTGCCAGCAGCTTGGGATCGGGGGGCACTAATGAAAAACTGTTTTTT
few	TRBV6-2/TRBV6-3	TRBJ2-3	TRBD1	CASSYDRDSPGISTDTQYF	TGTGCCAGCAGTTACGACCGGGACAGCCCCGGGATCAGCACAGATACGCAGTATTTT
few	TRBV6-5	TRBJ2-1	.	CASSYRRTGSYNEQFF	TGTGCCAGCAGTTACCGAAGGACGGGGTCCTACAATGAGCAGTTCTTC
.	TRBV5-6	TRBJ2-3	TRBD2	CASRLAGGFTDTQYF	TGTGCCAGCCGGCTAGCGGGGGGGTTCACAGATACGCAGTATTTT
few	TRBV29-1	TRBJ2-1	.	CSVASGTVDEQFF	TGCAGCGTAGCAAGCGGGACAGTCGATGAGCAGTTCTTC
.	TRBV6-6	TRBJ1-5	.	CASSWLGVGNQPQHF	TGTGCCAGCAGTTGGTTAGGGGTTGGCAATCAGCCCCAGCATTTT
few	TRBV6-2/TRBV6-3	TRBJ2-1	TRBD2	CASSYPWGGSAGQFF	TGTGCCAGCAGTTACCCTTGGGGGGGAAGCGCTGGGCAGTTCTTC
.	TRBV5-1	TRBJ1-1	.	CASSLEPGDGNTEAFF	TGCGCCAGCAGCTTGGAGCCAGGGGATGGGAACACTGAAGCTTTCTTT
many	TRBV4-2	TRBJ2-7	TRBD2	CASSPIRGRASSHRYEQYF	TGTGCCAGCAGCCCGATACGCGGGAGGGCCTCTTCCCATCGTTACGAGCAGTACTTC
many	TRBV6-5	TRBJ1-2	.	CASKRDTNYGYTF	TGTGCCAGCAAACGGGACACCAACTATGGCTACACCTTC